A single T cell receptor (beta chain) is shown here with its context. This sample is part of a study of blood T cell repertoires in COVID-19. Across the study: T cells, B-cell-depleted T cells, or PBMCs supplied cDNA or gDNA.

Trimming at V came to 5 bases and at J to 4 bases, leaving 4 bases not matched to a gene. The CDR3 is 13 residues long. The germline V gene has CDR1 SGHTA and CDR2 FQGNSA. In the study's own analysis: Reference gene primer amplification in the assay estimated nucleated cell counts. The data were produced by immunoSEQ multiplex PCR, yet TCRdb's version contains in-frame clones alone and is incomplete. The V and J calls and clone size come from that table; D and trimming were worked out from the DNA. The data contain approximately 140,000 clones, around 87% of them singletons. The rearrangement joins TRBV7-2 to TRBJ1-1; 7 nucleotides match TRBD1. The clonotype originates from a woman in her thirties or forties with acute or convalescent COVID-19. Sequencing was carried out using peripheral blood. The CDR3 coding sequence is TGTGCCAGCAGCCAAGACAGGGCCACTGAAGCTTTCTTT. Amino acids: CASSQDRATEAFF. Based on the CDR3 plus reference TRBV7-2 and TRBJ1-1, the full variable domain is GAGVSQSPSNKVTEKGKDVELRCDPISGHTALYWYRQSLGQGLEFLIYFQGNSAPDKSGLPSDRFSAERTGGSVSTLTIQRTQQEDSAVYLCASSQDRATEAFFGQGTRLTVV.